These 31 T cell receptor beta chains share one sample of origin, sequenced in a study of blood T cell repertoires in COVID-19. Profiling relied on immunoSEQ multiplex PCR, and the TCRdb table lists in-frame clones only, not all of them. Seen here are a few hundred thousand clones, around 80% observed once, and the top ten hold under 1.5%. Sequences were obtained from peripheral blood. These receptors were obtained from a middle-aged woman who had recovered from COVID-19.

V usage is TRBV7-9 and J usage is TRBJ2-6, with 7 bases lining up with TRBD2. V shed 5 bases and J 2 bases; nucleotides not matched to a gene: 15. The CDR3 covers 19 residues. The V gene's germline CDR1 is SEHNR and CDR2 FQNEAQ (reference sequence). The CDR3: CASSPIWGRGLAGANVLTF. CDR3 sequence (DNA): TGTGCCAGCAGCCCTATCTGGGGGAGGGGACTCGCTGGGGCCAACGTCCTGACTTTC.

The chain joins TRBV3-1 (or the pseudogene TRBV3-2) to TRBJ2-5; D remains unclear. The germline CDR1 and CDR2 sequences are LGHDT and YNNKEL (reference sequence). V lost 8 bases to trimming and J lost 7 bases, with 17 bases between them. This CDR3 region has 13 residues. The chain's CDR3 is CASDSVRVGTQYF. CDR3 DNA sequence: TGTGCCAGCGACTCTGTCCGCGTCGGGACCCAGTACTTC.

A single count supports this clone. The chain couples TRBV2 to TRBJ2-5, with 7 bases matching TRBD1. After removal of 10 bases from V and 4 bases from J, the junction contained 12 bases not matched to a gene. Germline V lookup: CDR1 SNHLY, CDR2 FYNNEI. This CDR3 spans 14 amino acids. The CDR3 DNA sequence: TGTGCCACTCGACAGGGTAGTTTGGGAGAGACCCAGTACTTC. The encoded protein is CATRQGSLGETQYF.

This clone came up a few times. CDR3 coding DNA: TGTGCCAGCTCACCAGAACAGAACTACGAGCAGTACTTC. Amino acids: CASSPEQNYEQYF. The chain recombines TRBV18 with TRBJ2-7; D remains ambiguous. The CDR3 totals 13 residues. Germline CDR1 reads KGHSH; CDR2 reads LQKENI. V was trimmed by 2 bases and J by 3 bases, leaving 8 bases between them.

This chain links TRBV10-3 with TRBJ2-3; perhaps TRBD2 as D (7 bases). Germline lookup yields CDR1 ENHRY and CDR2 SYGVKD. The V end was cut by 3 bases, the J end by 3 bases, with 13 bases between. The CDR3 consists of 15 residues. In DNA, the CDR3 is TGTGCCATCAGTGACCTAGGGGGGGTGACAGATACGCAGTATTTT. Its translation is CAISDLGGVTDTQYF.

The chain uses TRBV20-1 and TRBJ2-2, with D perhaps TRBD2 (7 bases). Deletions cut 3 bases from V and 5 bases from J, with 13 bases between. Per the germline V gene, CDR1 is DFQATT and CDR2 is SNEGSKA (reference sequence). The length of the CDR3 is 14 residues. The CDR3 reads CSASAGGPTGELFF. CDR3 coding DNA: TGCAGTGCTAGTGCCGGGGGGCCAACCGGGGAGCTGTTTTTT.

The rearrangement links TRBV12-3 or TRBV12-4 to TRBJ1-1; no firm D call. The CDR3 has 13 amino acids. Trimming removed 6 bases from V and 3 bases from J, with 11 bases in between. The CDR3 DNA reads as TGTGCCAGCAGCAACAACGCGGACACTGAAGCTTTCTTT. This sequence encodes CASSNNADTEAFF.

The chain couples TRBV29-1 to TRBJ1-4; 9 nucleotides line up with TRBD1. CDR1 is SQVTM and CDR2 is ANQGSEA in the germline V gene. The junction had 4 bases not matched to a gene; V was cut back by 5 bases and J by 6 bases. The length of the CDR3 is 13 residues. CDR3 protein: CSVRTGEDEKLFF. The CDR3 bases are TGCAGCGTTCGGACAGGGGAGGATGAAAAACTGTTTTTT.

The chain uses TRBV10-3 and TRBJ2-3, with D tentatively TRBD2 (5 bases). Trimming took 3 bases from V and 2 from J, leaving 9 bases between them. The CDR3 has 14 residues. CDR1 and CDR2 (germline): ENHRY, SYGVKD. The CDR3 region has the DNA TGTGCCATCAGTGACACTAGATTCACAGATACGCAGTATTTT. Translation: CAISDTRFTDTQYF.

The V gene is TRBV5-1, the J gene TRBJ1-2; 8 bases are a match to TRBD1. In germline, CDR1 is SGHRS, CDR2 YFSETQ. Trimming cost V 1 base and J 8 bases; bases outside gene matches: 7. This CDR3 is 14 amino acids long. CDR3 sequence: CASSLSGGTNGYTF. CDR3 nucleotide sequence: TGCGCCAGCAGCTTGTCAGGGGGCACCAACGGCTACACCTTC.

The V call is TRBV13, the J call TRBJ1-1, with a possible D match to TRBD1 (5 bases). The CDR3 covers 12 residues. Germline assignment: CDR1 PRHDT and CDR2 FYEKMQ (reference sequence). V lost 9 bases and J lost 5, with 13 bases in between. In DNA, the CDR3 is TGTGCCAGTGCAGGGTGGAAGACTGAAGCTTTCTTT. Its translation is CASAGWKTEAFF.

This clone was counted once. The chain employs TRBV2 and TRBJ2-1; D unresolved. Trimming left V 7 bases short and J 6 bases short, with 10 bases between. Per germline, CDR1 SNHLY and CDR2 FYNNEI. This CDR3 has 12 amino acids. The DNA for the CDR3 is TGTGCCAGCACCATGGAGAGCAATGAGCAGTTCTTC. Its protein is CASTMESNEQFF. The full variable domain, rest sourced from reference TRBV2 and TRBJ2-1, is EPEVTQTPSHQVTQMGQEVILRCVPISNHLYFYWYRQILGQKVEFLVSFYNNEISEKSEIFDDQFSVERPDGSNFTLKIRSTKLEDSAMYFCASTMESNEQFFGPGTRLTVL.

This clone turned up a few times. V usage is TRBV28 and J usage is TRBJ1-2, with a weak D call TRBD1 (5 bases). Trimming pared 7 bases from V and 8 bases from J, leaving 26 bases between. Germline V gene lookup returns CDR1 MDHEN and CDR2 SYDVKM. The CDR3 consists of 16 residues. The CDR3 loop is CASTLYTRTGSGGYTF. As DNA, the CDR3 is TGTGCCAGCACCCTATATACTCGTACAGGTTCTGGGGGCTACACCTTC.

This chain joins TRBV7-2 and TRBJ2-2; 10 positions agree with TRBD1. This CDR3 spans 13 amino acids. CDR1 is SGHTA and CDR2 is FQGNSA in the germline V gene. Losses at the gene ends were 6 bases for V and 6 bases for J; bases not matched to a gene: 1. The CDR3: CASRTGGSGELFF. CDR3 nucleotide sequence: TGTGCCAGCAGGACAGGGGGCTCCGGGGAGCTGTTTTTT. The full variable domain, completed using reference TRBV7-2 and TRBJ2-2, is GAGVSQSPSNKVTEKGKDVELRCDPISGHTALYWYRQSLGQGLEFLIYFQGNSAPDKSGLPSDRFSAERTGGSVSTLTIQRTQQEDSAVYLCASRTGGSGELFFGEGSRLTVL.

V and J are TRBV7-2 and TRBJ1-2; unclear D gene. Looked up from germline, CDR1 is SGHTA and CDR2 is FQGNSA. The CDR3 extends over 14 amino acids. Trimming took 5 bases from V and 0 from J, leaving 10 bases between them. The CDR3 spells CASSMHMANYGYTF. The CDR3 DNA sequence: TGTGCCAGCAGCATGCACATGGCTAACTATGGCTACACCTTC.

This chain uses TRBV7-2 with TRBJ2-7, with a tentative D call TRBD1 (6 bases). Germline values: CDR1 SGHTA, CDR2 FQGNSA. The V gene lost 4 bases and the J gene lost 1 base, with 17 bases spanning the gap. There are 16 residues in the CDR3. The CDR3 here is CASSSDSGTKSYEQYF. CDR3 bases: TGTGCCAGCAGCTCCGACTCCGGGACAAAGTCCTACGAGCAGTACTTC.

The V and J genes are TRBV19 and TRBJ1-2; TRBD1 matches 9 bases. After removal of 3 bases from V and 0 bases from J, the junction contained 14 bases not matched to a gene. This CDR3 comprises 19 residues. Looked up from germline, CDR1 is LNHDA and CDR2 is SQIVND (reference sequence). The DNA for the CDR3 is TGTGCCAGTAGTATGGGATCAACGGGACAGGGCCCTTCTAACTATGGCTACACCTTC. Protein product: CASSMGSTGQGPSNYGYTF.

The J gene is TRBJ2-7, the V gene TRBV28, with 13 bases fitting TRBD2. V was clipped by 6 bases and J by 2 bases; unmatched bases: 4. In germline, CDR1 is MDHEN, CDR2 SYDVKM. The CDR3 is 15 amino acids. CDR3 nucleotide sequence: TGTGCCAGCAGCTTGGGACTAGCGGGGCCCTACGAGCAGTACTTC. It is translated as CASSLGLAGPYEQYF.

Remarks on this clone: The same CDR3 is also encoded by other DNA sequences in this sample. The J gene is TRBJ1-1, the V gene TRBV5-1; 8 positions agree with TRBD1. This CDR3 is built from 15 residues. Unmatched junction bases numbered 6, after V lost 4 bases and J lost 1 base. The germline gives CDR1 SGHRS, CDR2 YFSETQ. The CDR3 reads CASSPTGTGNTEAFF. DNA for the CDR3: TGCGCCAGCAGCCCCACCGGGACAGGGAACACTGAAGCTTTCTTT. The variable domain in full, completed from reference TRBV5-1 and TRBJ1-1, reads KAGVTQTPRYLIKTRGQQVTLSCSPISGHRSVSWYQQTPGQGLQFLFEYFSETQRNKGNFPGRFSGRQFSNSRSEMNVSTLELGDSALYLCASSPTGTGNTEAFFGQGTRLTVV.

The CDR3 DNA reads as TGTGCCAGCAGCTTAACCCTAGACTACGAGCAGTACTTC. This gives the protein CASSLTLDYEQYF. The rearrangement uses TRBV7-2 and TRBJ2-7, with unresolved D. V was pared by 2 bases and J by 3 bases, with 8 bases between. CDR1 SGHTA and CDR2 FQGNSA come from the germline V gene. The CDR3 runs 13 residues. Full variable domain (rest looked up from reference TRBV7-2 and TRBJ2-7): GAGVSQSPSNKVTEKGKDVELRCDPISGHTALYWYRQSLGQGLEFLIYFQGNSAPDKSGLPSDRFSAERTGGSVSTLTIQRTQQEDSAVYLCASSLTLDYEQYFGPGTRLTVT.

The rearrangement uses TRBV7-2 and TRBJ1-4, with a possible D match to TRBD1 (6 bases). V was pared by 4 bases and J by 6 bases, with 18 bases between. The CDR3 runs 16 residues. In germline, CDR1 is SGHTA, CDR2 FQGNSA. The CDR3 nucleotides are TGTGCCAGCAGCTCCCGGACAGCGACCGGGGATGAAAAACTGTTTTTT. Protein sequence: CASSSRTATGDEKLFF.

This clone was counted only a few times. The chain uses TRBV20-1 and TRBJ1-5, with 7 bases that match TRBD1. With 3 bases clipped from V and 6 bases from J, the junction kept 5 bases outside the gene matches. Per the germline V gene, CDR1 is DFQATT and CDR2 is SNEGSKA (reference sequence). This CDR3 has 13 amino acids. The CDR3 loop reads CSASHSGGQPQHF. The CDR3 nucleotides read TGCAGTGCTAGTCACTCAGGGGGTCAGCCCCAGCATTTT.

This clone was counted between two and nine times. The rearrangement links TRBV6-5 to TRBJ1-3, with unresolved D. V was cut by 6 bases and J by 4 bases, with 10 bases left in between. Germline CDR1 MNHEY, CDR2 SVGAGI. This CDR3 comprises 13 residues. The CDR3, as DNA: TGTGCCAGCAGAGTGGAGACGGGAAACACCATATATTTT. This codes for CASRVETGNTIYF.

A few counts support this clone. The rearrangement uses TRBV4-3 and TRBJ2-1; a possible D gene is TRBD2 (5 bases). V gave up 2 bases and J gave up 4 bases, with 15 bases separating them. The CDR3 has 16 amino acids. Per the germline V gene, CDR1 is LGHNA and CDR2 is YSLEER. The CDR3 DNA sequence: TGCGCCAGCAGCCAATCATCGGGAAAGAGGTACAATGAGCAGTTCTTC. Encoded protein: CASSQSSGKRYNEQFF.

The chain combines TRBV29-1 with TRBJ1-1, with D perhaps matching TRBD1 (5 bases). The CDR3 length is 11 residues. With 6 bases removed from V and 4 bases from J, the gap between germline ends came to 9 bases. CDR1 is SQVTM, CDR2 ANQGSEA, per germline. The CDR3 loop reads CSVGGITEAFF. The CDR3 nucleotides are TGCAGCGTGGGGGGAATCACTGAAGCTTTCTTT. The complete variable domain, with remaining parts taken from reference TRBV29-1 and TRBJ1-1, reads SAVISQKPSRDICQRGTSLTIQCQVDSQVTMMFWYRQQPGQSLTLIATANQGSEATYESGFVIDKFPISRPNLTFSTLTVSNMSPEDSSIYLCSVGGITEAFFGQGTRLTVV.

J is TRBJ2-5 and V is TRBV2, with D maybe TRBD1 (6 bases). Trimming left V 4 bases short and J 2 bases short, with 14 bases between. The CDR3 consists of 15 residues. Germline assignment: CDR1 SNHLY and CDR2 FYNNEI. CDR3 protein: CASSAYRAQQETQYF. The DNA of the CDR3 is TGTGCCAGCAGTGCGTACAGGGCGCAGCAAGAGACCCAGTACTTC. The variable domain in full, completed from reference TRBV2 and TRBJ2-5, reads EPEVTQTPSHQVTQMGQEVILRCVPISNHLYFYWYRQILGQKVEFLVSFYNNEISEKSEIFDDQFSVERPDGSNFTLKIRSTKLEDSAMYFCASSAYRAQQETQYFGPGTRLLVL.

The chain recombines TRBV10-3 with TRBJ2-5; 8 nucleotides agree with TRBD1. V lost 6 bases to trimming and J lost 7 bases; unmatched junction nucleotides: 10. The germline CDR1 and CDR2 sequences are ENHRY and SYGVKD. The CDR3 spans 14 residues. This chain's CDR3 is CAIRDGTGEATQYF. The CDR3 DNA reads TGTGCCATCAGGGACGGGACAGGCGAGGCGACCCAGTACTTC.

V usage is TRBV4-3 and J usage is TRBJ2-5; TRBD1 aligns across 7 bases. V shed 1 base, J shed 4 bases, and the junction held 9 bases outside the gene matches. CDR1 and CDR2 (germline): LGHNA, YSLEER. This CDR3 contains 16 residues. Written as DNA, the CDR3 is TGCGCCAGCAGCCAAGGGCAAGACAGGGTATCAGAGACCCAGTACTTC. Translating it yields CASSQGQDRVSETQYF.

This clone appeared a few times. This sequence joins TRBV11-2 and TRBJ2-2, with 11 positions matching TRBD2. V gave up 5 bases and J gave up 7 bases; unmatched junction bases: 6. Per germline, CDR1 SGHAT and CDR2 FQNNGV. There are 15 residues in the CDR3. CDR3 loop: CASSPIAGGRGELFF. CDR3 in DNA: TGTGCCAGCAGCCCTATAGCGGGGGGGCGCGGGGAGCTGTTTTTT.

The J gene is TRBJ2-1, the V gene TRBV6-2 or TRBV6-3, with 9 nucleotides matching TRBD2. Per the germline V gene, CDR1 is MNHEY and CDR2 is SVGEGT. The CDR3 length is 15 residues. V shed 0 bases, J shed 16 bases, and the junction held 13 bases outside the gene matches. In nucleotides, the CDR3 is TGTGCCAGCAGTTACTCGAGTCTGGCGGGGGGGCCTGGATTCTTC. Translating gives CASSYSSLAGGPGFF.

This rearrangement joins TRBV27 to TRBJ1-1; TRBD1 is a possible D gene (6 bases). This CDR3 is built from 15 residues. CDR1 is MNHEY, CDR2 SMNVEV, per germline (reference sequence). V gave up 5 bases and J gave up 4 bases, with 17 bases separating them. CDR3 bases: TGTGCCAGCAGTCCCTACAGGGAGGGTGGCACTGAAGCTTTCTTT. It yields the protein CASSPYREGGTEAFF.